What follows are 9 T cell receptor beta chains derived from one specimen sequenced in a study of T cells in Graves' hyperthyroidism and ophthalmopathy. It was RNA transcripts that yielded the amplified TCR beta CDR3 regions. Primed by the HTBI set, a first-round RT-PCR was run on the TCR CDR3. MiXCR, applied by TCRdb to the multiplex PCR reads, yields one record per CDR3 protein. The sample shows approximately 610,000 distinct CDR3 sequences, 16% of them seen only once. The sequencing sample was made of blood. These receptor sequences come from a young woman with Graves' hyperthyroidism.

This clonotype was detected a few times. The rearrangement links TRBV19 to TRBJ2-1, with a possible D match to TRBD1 (5 bases). This CDR3 spans 13 amino acids. CDR1 and CDR2 from the germline V gene are LNHDA and SQIVND (reference sequence). With 3 bases removed from V and 3 bases from J, the gap between germline ends came to 6 bases. CDR3 nucleotides: TGTGCCAGTAGTATGACAGACTACAATGAGCAGTTCTTC. This gives the protein CASSMTDYNEQFF.

This clonotype was observed at least ten times. The chain recombines TRBV5-1 with TRBJ1-2; D gene unclear. V was pared by 4 bases and J by 4 bases, with 14 bases between. Germline V lookup: CDR1 SGHRS, CDR2 YFSETQ. The CDR3 extends over 14 amino acids. The CDR3 sequence: CASSPPRGGYGYTF. CDR3 DNA sequence: TGCGCCAGCAGCCCCCCACGAGGCGGCTATGGCTACACCTTC.

This clonotype has only one observation. This clone may be a read error of a much larger clone one base away. In DNA, the CDR3 is TGTGCCAGCAGCTCAGGACTAGCGGGAAAGGTGTTGGTTGCAGGTACGCAGTATTTT. This encodes CASSSGLAGKVLVAGTQYF. The chain links TRBV7-2 to TRBJ2-3, with 12 nucleotides matching TRBD2. Germline loops: CDR1 SGHTA, CDR2 FQGNSA. The CDR3 totals 19 residues. V was pared by 4 bases and J by 8 bases, with 19 bases of the junction left unmatched.

This clonotype was counted many times. This rearrangement joins TRBV28 to TRBJ2-5; 11 bases map to TRBD1. There are 16 residues in the CDR3. Trimming removed 5 bases from V and 5 bases from J; junction bases left unmatched: 10. Germline V gene data show CDR1 as MDHEN and CDR2 as SYDVKM. The CDR3 sequence: CASSVLGTGGRETQYF. CDR3 sequence (DNA): TGTGCCAGCAGTGTACTTGGGACAGGGGGACGTGAGACCCAGTACTTC.

The chain employs TRBV7-9 and TRBJ2-1; perhaps D is TRBD1 or TRBD2 (5 bases each). The CDR3 consists of 11 residues. CDR1 SEHNR and CDR2 FQNEAQ come from the germline V gene (reference sequence). Trimming stripped 11 bases from V and 5 bases from J, with 10 bases between. The CDR3 protein is CAEGTDNEQFF. DNA for the CDR3: TGTGCCGAAGGGACCGACAATGAGCAGTTCTTC. Filled out from reference TRBV7-9 and TRBJ2-1, the complete variable domain reads DTGVSQNPRHKITKRGQNVTFRCDPISEHNRLYWYRQTLGQGPEFLTYFQNEAQLEKSRLLSDRFSAERPKGSFSTLEIQRTEQGDSAMYLCAEGTDNEQFFGPGTRLTVL.

The rearrangement links TRBV20-1 to TRBJ1-6, with D perhaps TRBD1 (5 bases). The CDR3 has 16 amino acids. Deletions cut 2 bases from V and 7 bases from J, with 18 bases between. In germline, CDR1 is DFQATT, CDR2 SNEGSKA (reference sequence). In DNA, the CDR3 is TGCAGTGCTAGATCCGCCGGCGCAGGGAGCAATTCACCCCTCCACTTT. Protein sequence: CSARSAGAGSNSPLHF.

There are many counts of this clonotype. V gene TRBV28 combines with J gene TRBJ2-2; D possibly corresponds to TRBD2 (6 bases). Germline CDR1 and CDR2: MDHEN and SYDVKM. This CDR3 spans 15 amino acids. Between the trimmed V and J ends, which lost 7 bases and 5 bases, there was a span of 17 bases. The CDR3 DNA reads TGTGCCAGCATTCCAACGGAGGGCCGGACCGGGGAGCTGTTTTTT. Translated, it gives CASIPTEGRTGELFF.

This clonotype occurred a few times. This CDR3 is CASSHVQGNNEQFF. The CDR3 DNA follows: TGTGCCAGCAGCCACGTACAGGGGAACAATGAGCAGTTCTTC. This chain connects TRBV6-1 to TRBJ2-1; TRBD1 matches 7 bases. Germline lookup yields CDR1 MNHNS and CDR2 SASEGT. Unmatched junction bases numbered 7, after V lost 6 bases and J lost 5 bases. CDR3 length: 14 amino acids.

The rearrangement uses TRBV7-9 and TRBJ2-3; maybe TRBD2 (6 bases). V was clipped by 5 bases and J by 1 base, with 13 bases between them. CDR3 length: 15 amino acids. The germline V gene encodes CDR1 SEHNR and CDR2 FQNEAQ (reference sequence). CDR3 DNA sequence: TGTGCCAGCAGCCTCTTAGCGGAGGGCACAGATACGCAGTATTTT. It encodes CASSLLAEGTDTQYF.